These 28 T cell receptor beta chains share one sample of origin, sequenced in a study of spatial heterogeneity in lung cancer. Time point meaning: blood at routine non-recurrence follow-up after resection. One entry per CDR3 protein, called by TCRdb with MiXCR from the 5' RACE reads. The sample lists about 45,000 distinct CDR3 sequences, 20% to 25% occurring once. The sequenced sample was PBMCs, obtained at follow-up. The receptors stem from a female donor with early-stage non-small cell lung cancer.

This rearrangement joins TRBV6-5 to TRBJ2-2; no clear D gene. The CDR3 loop spans 15 amino acids. CDR1 is MNHEY, CDR2 SVGAGI, per germline. The V gene lost 0 bases and the J gene lost 0 bases, with 5 bases spanning the gap. CDR3: CASSYSLANTGELFF. The DNA for the CDR3 is TGTGCCAGCAGTTACTCGCTAGCGAACACCGGGGAGCTGTTTTTT.

The chain recombines TRBV7-3 with TRBJ2-7, with 7 positions matching TRBD2. The CDR3 covers 14 residues. In germline, CDR1 is SGHTA, CDR2 FQGTGA. The ends lost 8 bases at V and 2 bases at J; junction bases unmatched: 9. The CDR3: CASGLRAGPYEQYF. CDR3 nucleotide sequence: TGTGCCAGCGGTCTTAGAGCGGGACCCTACGAGCAGTACTTC.

The gene calls are TRBV20-1 and TRBJ1-4; 8 nucleotides agree with TRBD1. V lost 6 bases, J lost 5 bases, and 8 bases stayed unmatched. The germline V gene encodes CDR1 DFQATT and CDR2 SNEGSKA (reference sequence). The CDR3 is 14 residues long. CDR3 sequence: CSAARQGINEKLFF. CDR3 DNA: TGCAGTGCCGCCCGACAGGGGATAAATGAAAAACTGTTTTTT.

The V call is TRBV5-1, the J call TRBJ1-5, with TRBD1 matching over 9 bases. This CDR3 comprises 14 residues. Per the germline V gene, CDR1 is SGHRS and CDR2 is YFSETQ. Unmatched junction bases numbered 5, after V lost 4 bases and J lost 6 bases. The CDR3 DNA is TGCGCCAGCAGCCCCGGGACAGGGCCTCAGCCCCAGCATTTT. Protein product: CASSPGTGPQPQHF.

This CDR3 reads CASSQGPPWQPQHF. The CDR3 DNA reads as TGCGCCAGCAGCCAAGGACCGCCATGGCAGCCCCAGCATTTT. The chain uses TRBV4-1 and TRBJ1-5; D is unclear. The CDR3 is 14 residues long. CDR1 is MGHRA, CDR2 YSYEKL, per germline. The V end lost 1 base, the J end lost 7 bases, and 11 bases lay between the germline ends.

This clonotype was seen at least ten times. The chain joins TRBV5-1 to TRBJ2-7; 8 positions agree with TRBD1. Germline loops: CDR1 SGHRS, CDR2 YFSETQ. This CDR3 is 14 amino acids long. Germline trimming cut 1 base from V and 2 bases from J; bases unmatched to any gene: 2. The CDR3 reads CASSLKGQAYEQYF. CDR3 nucleotides: TGCGCCAGCAGCTTGAAGGGACAGGCCTACGAGCAGTACTTC.

The chain uses TRBV6-6 and TRBJ2-7; 13 nucleotides line up with TRBD2. With V trimmed by 6 bases and J by 4 bases, 6 bases remained unmatched. Germline V gene sequence: CDR1 MNHNY, CDR2 SVGAGI (reference sequence). The length of the CDR3 is 15 residues. The CDR3 DNA follows: TGTGCCAGCAGCATACTAGCGGGAGGGCCTTACGAGCAGTACTTC. Its translation is CASSILAGGPYEQYF.

As regards this clonotype: This sequence may be a read error, since a much larger clone differs from it by one base. The rearrangement uses TRBV5-4 and TRBJ2-1; TRBD2 might be the D (5 bases). V shed 9 bases and J shed 4 bases, with 23 bases lying between them. The CDR3 contains 16 residues. Germline V gene data show CDR1 as SGHNT and CDR2 as YYREEE (reference sequence). This CDR3 reads CATNPRDGGSYNEQFF. CDR3 DNA: TGTGCCACCAACCCCCGGGATGGCGGAAGTTACAATGAGCAGTTCTTC.

The table lists this clonotype with a few counts. The J gene is TRBJ2-7, the V gene TRBV7-8; a weak D match, TRBD2 (6 bases). This CDR3 is 15 amino acids long. Germline CDR1 reads SGHVS; CDR2 reads FQNEAQ. Trimming left V 8 bases short and J 0 bases short, with 17 bases between. The CDR3 DNA is TGTGCCAGCGGTCCCCGGGACTTGAGCTCCTACGAGCAGTACTTC. This codes for CASGPRDLSSYEQYF.

The chain combines TRBV18 with TRBJ1-1, with D possibly TRBD1 on 5 matching bases. Germline CDR1 is KGHSH and CDR2 is LQKENI. This CDR3 spans 15 amino acids. V lost 3 bases to trimming and J lost 3 bases, with 14 bases between them. CDR3 in DNA: TGTGCCAGCTCACCTCGGGGGAGCCTGGACACTGAAGCTTTCTTT. It specifies CASSPRGSLDTEAFF.

CDR3 sequence (DNA): TGTGCCTGGAGAGGGACAGGGGGGAGAGGGGCCAACGTCCTGACTTTC. Protein sequence: CAWRGTGGRGANVLTF. V is TRBV30 and J is TRBJ2-6; TRBD1 matches at 11 bases. CDR3 size: 16 residues. The germline gives CDR1 GTSNPN, CDR2 SVGIG (reference sequence). The ends lost 3 bases at V and 4 bases at J; junction bases unmatched: 5.

This clonotype was seen only a few times. The rearrangement joins TRBV20-1 to TRBJ2-3; D unresolved. Germline V gene data show CDR1 as DFQATT and CDR2 as SNEGSKA (reference sequence). With 0 bases removed from V and 2 bases from J, the gap between germline ends came to 12 bases. The CDR3 covers 15 residues. DNA of the CDR3: TGCAGTGCTAGAGATGAGACGGCCTCCACAGATACGCAGTATTTT. As protein: CSARDETASTDTQYF.

The sample holds a few counts of this clonotype. The CDR3 region is CASSLARTGWEKLFF. The CDR3 region has the DNA TGTGCCAGCAGCTTAGCTAGGACAGGCTGGGAAAAACTGTTTTTT. The chain joins TRBV7-8 to TRBJ1-4; 7 positions agree with TRBD1. In germline, CDR1 is SGHVS, CDR2 FQNEAQ. There are 15 residues in the CDR3. Trimming took 0 bases from V and 8 from J; bases not matched to a gene: 6.

This clonotype appeared many times. The rearrangement uses TRBV29-1 and TRBJ2-3, with TRBD1 matching over 8 bases. The trim removed 3 bases at V and 6 bases at J, leaving 5 bases unmatched. The CDR3 has 13 amino acids. CDR1 and CDR2 from the germline V gene are SQVTM and ANQGSEA. The DNA for the CDR3 is TGCAGCGTTGATGCCAGGGGGCAGGATACGCAGTATTTT. Its translation is CSVDARGQDTQYF.

This clonotype was detected only a few times. The V call is TRBV5-1, the J call TRBJ2-2; 8 bases fit TRBD1. CDR1 SGHRS and CDR2 YFSETQ come from the germline V gene. Trimming cost V 7 bases and J 6 bases; bases outside gene matches: 2. This CDR3 region has 12 residues. As DNA, the CDR3 is TGCGCCAGCCGGACAGGGTCCGGGGAGCTGTTTTTT. It specifies CASRTGSGELFF.

This clonotype was counted only a few times. The chain is built from TRBV5-1 and TRBJ2-5; 7 positions match TRBD2. V shed 2 bases and J 4 bases; nucleotides not matched to a gene: 8. The CDR3 spans 15 residues. The V gene's germline CDR1 is SGHRS and CDR2 YFSETQ. The CDR3 loop reads CASSFRLPGGETQYF. The CDR3 nucleotides read TGCGCCAGCAGCTTTAGACTCCCGGGGGGAGAGACCCAGTACTTC.

The gene calls are TRBV5-1 and TRBJ2-5; 9 bases fit TRBD1. Germline lookup yields CDR1 SGHRS and CDR2 YFSETQ. CDR3 length: 14 amino acids. V dropped 2 bases and J dropped 6; count of bases not matched to a gene: 5. The CDR3 protein is CASSFGQGIKTQYF. The CDR3 DNA follows: TGCGCCAGCAGCTTTGGACAGGGGATCAAGACCCAGTACTTC.

V is TRBV9 and J is TRBJ2-1, with D unresolved. CDR3 length equals 17 residues. V was shortened by 5 bases and J by 8 bases, with 26 bases between the two germline ends. In germline, CDR1 is SGDLS, CDR2 YYNGEE. The CDR3 nucleotides are TGTGCCAGCAGTCCTGCAGCCCCGGGCTCGGGTAGGGATGAGCAGTTCTTC. As protein: CASSPAAPGSGRDEQFF.

The chain combines TRBV5-1 with TRBJ1-6; D remains unclear. Trimming left V 2 bases short and J 10 bases short, with 10 bases between. This CDR3 is 13 amino acids long. The V gene's germline CDR1 is SGHRS and CDR2 YFSETQ. The CDR3 region has the DNA TGCGCCAGCAGCTTTGAGGACGTGTCACCCCTCCACTTT. This encodes CASSFEDVSPLHF.

This chain connects TRBV19 to TRBJ2-1; 7 nucleotides match TRBD1. This CDR3 comprises 15 residues. Looked up from germline, CDR1 is LNHDA and CDR2 is SQIVND (reference sequence). V lost 3 bases, J lost 5 bases, and 7 bases stayed unmatched. Here the CDR3 DNA reads TGTGCCAGTAGTATCCGCCGGGACAGAGACAATGAGCAGTTCTTC. Amino acid sequence: CASSIRRDRDNEQFF.

This clonotype has only a few counts. V is TRBV7-3 and J is TRBJ2-3; 7 nucleotides line up with TRBD2. CDR1 is SGHTA, CDR2 FQGTGA, per germline. After removal of 2 bases from V and 4 bases from J, the junction contained 0 bases not matched to a gene. This CDR3 has 13 amino acids. CDR3 in amino acids: CASSLLAADTQYF. The CDR3 DNA is TGTGCCAGCAGCTTACTAGCGGCAGATACGCAGTATTTT.

This clonotype was detected only a few times. The chain employs TRBV20-1 and TRBJ1-5; possibly TRBD1 for D (5 bases). Per germline, CDR1 DFQATT and CDR2 SNEGSKA (reference sequence). This CDR3 is 15 amino acids long. V shed 5 bases and J shed 2 bases, with 16 bases lying between them. The CDR3 DNA is TGCAGTGCTTCCCTTTCCAGGGCAGGCAATCAGCCCCAGCATTTT. Amino acid sequence: CSASLSRAGNQPQHF.

The chain employs TRBV3-1 and TRBJ2-3; D uncertain. This CDR3 region has 12 residues. Germline lookup yields CDR1 LGHDT and CDR2 YNNKEL (reference sequence). The V gene lost 4 bases and the J gene lost 8 bases, with 10 bases spanning the gap. The CDR3 spells CASSPNSRTQYF. Here the CDR3 DNA reads TGTGCCAGCAGCCCAAATTCGCGTACGCAGTATTTT.

The chain carries TRBV10-2 and TRBJ1-5, with 8 bases aligning to TRBD1. Germline V lookup: CDR1 WSHSY, CDR2 SAAADI. Trimming at V came to 2 bases and at J to 7 bases, leaving 1 base not matched to a gene. The CDR3 extends over 13 amino acids. The CDR3 protein is CASSETGGQPQHF. In nucleotides, the CDR3 is TGCGCCAGCAGTGAGACAGGGGGACAGCCCCAGCATTTT.

The chain links TRBV27 to TRBJ1-2; D call uncertain. This CDR3 has 12 residues. The V gene lost 3 bases and the J gene lost 8 bases, with 10 bases spanning the gap. Germline V CDR1 and CDR2: MNHEY, SMNVEV (reference sequence). The CDR3 DNA sequence: TGTGCCAGCAGTTTTGTCGGTGGGGGCTACACCTTC. This translates into CASSFVGGGYTF.

This clonotype ranks as medium-sized. This rearrangement joins TRBV7-6 to TRBJ2-1; 10 nucleotides agree with TRBD2. The V gene's germline CDR1 is SGHVS and CDR2 FNYEAQ. CDR3 length: 14 amino acids. V was pared by 4 bases and J by 4 bases, with 1 base of the junction left unmatched. The CDR3 is CASSWTSGYNEQFF. The CDR3 DNA sequence: TGTGCCAGCAGCTGGACTAGCGGATACAATGAGCAGTTCTTC.

The chain couples TRBV5-4 to TRBJ2-5; D call uncertain. Germline CDR1 and CDR2: SGHNT and YYREEE (reference sequence). The V gene lost 1 base and the J gene lost 1 base, with 8 bases spanning the gap. The CDR3 consists of 14 residues. CDR3 loop: CASSLLYSQETQYF. DNA for the CDR3: TGTGCCAGCAGCTTGTTGTACAGCCAAGAGACCCAGTACTTC.

There are a few counts of this clonotype. This rearrangement joins TRBV5-1 to TRBJ2-1; 13 bases align to TRBD2. The length of the CDR3 is 16 residues. V trimming: 2 bases; J trimming: 4 bases; junction bases outside the gene matches: 3. Germline assignment: CDR1 SGHRS and CDR2 YFSETQ. CDR3 residues: CASSFGLAGDYNEQFF. In DNA, the CDR3 is TGCGCCAGCAGCTTTGGACTAGCGGGAGATTACAATGAGCAGTTCTTC.